The 2 T cell receptor beta chains in this list originate from one sample, sequenced in a study of blood T cell repertoires in COVID-19. Profiling relied on immunoSEQ multiplex PCR, and the TCRdb table lists in-frame clones only, not all of them. The sample lists over 35,000 clones; 85% were seen once. The sample comprised peripheral blood. These receptors all come from a human donor in a cohort sampled during active COVID-19.

This chain joins TRBV15 and TRBJ2-3, with a weak D call TRBD2 (5 bases). Germline CDR1 and CDR2: LNHNV and YYDKDF (reference sequence). CDR3 length equals 18 residues. Trimming took off 4 bases at V and 0 bases at J, with 20 bases between the two ends. For the CDR3, the DNA is TGTGCCACCAGCACCGGACCCGAGGGATATTTGAGCACAGATACGCAGTATTTT. The encoded protein is CATSTGPEGYLSTDTQYF.

The rearrangement uses TRBV5-4 and TRBJ1-6, with 10 bases fitting TRBD1. CDR3 length equals 17 residues. V shed 3 bases and J 1 base; nucleotides not matched to a gene: 4. Germline values: CDR1 SGHNT, CDR2 YYREEE (reference sequence). The chain's CDR3 is CASSWDRGESYNSPLHF. The CDR3 bases are TGTGCCAGCAGCTGGGACAGGGGAGAGTCCTATAATTCACCCCTCCACTTT.